This entry is about one TCR beta chain. These data belong to a study of cytomegalovirus exposure and HLA in healthy donors. Vbeta (60) and Jbeta (13) primers were used in the PCR. TCRdb's table, derived via immunoSEQ multiplex PCR, lists solely in-frame clones and lacks some. The data contain some 150,000 clones, approximately 85% of them singletons. CDR3 size: 15 residues. Trimming cost V 3 bases and J 3 bases; bases outside gene matches: 3. The germline CDR1 and CDR2 sequences are MRHNA and SNTAGT. The chain carries TRBV6-4 and TRBJ2-7; 12 nucleotides match TRBD1. This clonotype originated in a woman aged 18-29 years in good health and CMV-seronegative. The sample consisted of PBMCs. This chain's CDR3 is CASSEGTGGGYEQYF. CDR3 bases: TGTGCCAGCAGTGAGGGGACAGGGGGCGGCTACGAGCAGTACTTC.